This T cell receptor beta chain was found in a study of cytomegalovirus exposure and HLA in healthy donors. 60 Vbeta and 13 Jbeta primers were used in PCR. Produced via immunoSEQ multiplex PCR; TCRdb's table is partial and in-frame only. The profile shows some 190,000 clones, around 88% of them singletons. Nominally healthy donors provided the samples, though records likely missed some immune exposures. For this clone: Its specificity is not known. Other DNA sequences in the sample encode the same CDR3.

Regarding the study as a whole: A missense variant in DCLRE1C was later tied to TCR beta V- and J-gene trimming. Earlier analysis yielded a pattern in which most TCR beta V segments were productive about 87% or about 30% of the time. In a later analysis, at a false discovery rate of 0.05, approximately 15,000 TCR beta sequences matched HLA alleles.

This CDR3 is 13 amino acids long. Per the germline V gene, CDR1 is SGHVS and CDR2 is FQNEAQ. With 5 bases removed from V and 1 base from J, the gap between germline ends came to 8 bases. This receptor was taken from a woman aged 25 to 39 in good health and CMV-seronegative. The sample consisted of PBMCs. The rearrangement links TRBV7-8 to TRBJ1-1; D may be TRBD1 (5 bases). The CDR3 coding sequence is TGTGCCAGCAGCCTGACAGAGAACACTGAAGCTTTCTTT. It is translated as CASSLTENTEAFF. The full variable domain, completed using reference TRBV7-8 and TRBJ1-1, is GAGVSQSPRYKVAKRGQDVALRCDPISGHVSLFWYQQALGQGPEFLTYFQNEAQLDKSGLPSDRFFAERPEGSVSTLKIQRTQQEDSAVYLCASSLTENTEAFFGQGTRLTVV.